The T cell receptor beta chain described here comes from a study of T cell responses to AZD1222 COVID-19 vaccine. Overall study findings and caveats: Repertoires were collected only later (after the peak T cell response had occurred). A reported finding is that nearly half of spike-specific TCRs target unmutated variant regions. Baseline serostatus was positive in only 5 to 7 AZD1222 recipients. Spike-specific TCRs gained breadth and depth after people received two AZD1222 doses.

As regards this clone: Its antigen is unknown.

Here immunoSEQ multiplex PCR was the method, and the copy in TCRdb shows in-frame clones only, minus some. The sample contains over 100,000 clones, roughly 87% of which appear only once. This CDR3 spans 13 amino acids. Between the trimmed V and J ends, which lost 0 bases and 3 bases, there was a span of 6 bases. Germline-derived CDR1 and CDR2 are LNHDA and SQIVND (reference sequence). Sequencing was performed on peripheral blood, taken 28 days after the second AZD1222 dose. The chain recombines TRBV19 with TRBJ2-7; no clear D. The TCR originated in an adult who received the AZD1222 COVID-19 vaccine. CDR3: CASSIDSGYEQYF. In DNA, the CDR3 is TGTGCCAGTAGTATAGATTCGGGCTACGAGCAGTACTTC.